This T cell receptor (beta chain) originates from a study of OX40 agonist ivuxolimab in advanced cancers. Trimming shortened V by 1 base and J by 7 bases, and 7 bases separated the two germline ends. The length of the CDR3 is 11 residues. CDR1 and CDR2 (germline): GTSNPN, SVGIG (reference sequence). This table comes from immunoSEQ multiplex PCR, and its TCRdb copy is limited to in-frame clones, with some not included. Among around 60,000 clones, around 80% were seen once, and the ten largest hold approximately 2%. The rearrangement links TRBV30 to TRBJ1-2, with a tentative D call TRBD1 (5 bases). The sequences come from CD4+ or CD8+ T cells sorted from blood, collected in a trial of the OX40 agonist ivuxolimab. This TCR was sampled from an adult with an advanced solid tumor such as melanoma, head and neck, liver or kidney cancer. CDR3 residues: CAWSAGSGYTF. The CDR3 bases are TGTGCCTGGAGTGCAGGGAGTGGCTACACCTTC.